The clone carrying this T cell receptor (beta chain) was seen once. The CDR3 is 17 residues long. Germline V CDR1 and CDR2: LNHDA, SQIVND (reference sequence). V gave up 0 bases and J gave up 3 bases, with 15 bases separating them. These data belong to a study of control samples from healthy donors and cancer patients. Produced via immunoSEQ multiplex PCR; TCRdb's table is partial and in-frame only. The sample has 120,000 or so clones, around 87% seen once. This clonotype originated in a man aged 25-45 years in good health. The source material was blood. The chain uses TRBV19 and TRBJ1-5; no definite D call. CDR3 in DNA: TGTGCCAGTAGTATAGATCACATGGCGGTTGTCAATCAGCCCCAGCATTTT. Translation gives CASSIDHMAVVNQPQHF.